The T cell receptor beta chain under discussion was sequenced for a study of early T cells in non-severe SARS-CoV-2 infection (dated by TCRdb to 2020 to 2022). In the study overall: TCR sequencing used bulk RNA from unsorted whole blood, so alpha and beta chains could not be paired.

The CDR3 sequence holds 11 residues, the cysteine and phenylalanine included. Only the CDR3 portion is preserved as DNA: 33 bases, with reading frame beginning at the first base. V and J are truncated by 2 bases and 6 bases respectively, leaving an intervening sequence of 5 bases. CDR1 MDHEN and CDR2 SYDVKM are derived from the germline V gene. The library was built by means of 5' RACE. These reads were obtained on a NextSeq 500. To correct for sequencing error and PCR bias, the TCR library protocol tagged individual cDNA molecules with unique molecular identifiers. Both TCR alpha and beta chains were sequenced, and tight co-correlation was observed between alpha and beta sequence abundances in each sample. The published analysis was carried out like this. V gene, J gene and CDR3 annotation of TCR sequences was performed with Decombinator V4. TCRs were defined as expanded if a significant change between any two time points was detected under a Poisson model with p below 0.0001. Abundances of TCRs were expressed as counts per million after normalisation to the total number of TCRs sequenced in each sample. TRAV1-2 paired with TRAJ12, TRAJ20 or TRAJ33 defined MAIT TCRs, while TRAV10 paired with TRAJ18 defined iNKT TCRs. A search of VDJdb, accessed on 1 November 2021, was run for TCRs annotated to CMV, EBV and SARS-CoV-2, with TCRs annotated for multiple antigens excluded. TCRdb redid the processing of the public reads, applying fastp at Q25 and MiXCR, and retained in-frame beta chains. All rows with the same CDR3 protein become a single entry with the most common DNA and genes. These V and J calls rely on TCRdb rather than the paper's analysis. For this sample there are about 53,000 distinct CDR3 sequences; around 10% appear just once. The ten top clones hold about 2.5% of the sample.

A case-control design nested within a healthcare worker cohort in London, UK, was used, with weekly nasopharyngeal swab PCR tests and blood sampling performed. Healthcare workers were recruited between 23 and 31 March 2020, during the week of the UK lockdown, and were followed weekly for up to 16 weeks. This clonotype was seen repeatedly, ten times or more. It has no known antigen specificity. Per-base qualities were not stored, and no clone one base away is much larger. What the authors observed across the whole study: VDJdb matching was skewed toward anti-spike CD8 responses and likely underestimated virus-specific expansions, missing private and CD4 specificities.

The chain is assembled from TRBV28 and TRBJ2-7; TRBD2 could be the D gene, as 5 bases match. This clonotype originated in an adult who was a healthcare worker with PCR-confirmed SARS-CoV-2 infection or an uninfected control (not recorded which). The sample consisted of whole blood, taken at baseline. The CDR3: CASSLRGEQYF. In nucleotides, the sequence is TGTGCCAGCAGTTTACGGGGCGAGCAGTACTTC.